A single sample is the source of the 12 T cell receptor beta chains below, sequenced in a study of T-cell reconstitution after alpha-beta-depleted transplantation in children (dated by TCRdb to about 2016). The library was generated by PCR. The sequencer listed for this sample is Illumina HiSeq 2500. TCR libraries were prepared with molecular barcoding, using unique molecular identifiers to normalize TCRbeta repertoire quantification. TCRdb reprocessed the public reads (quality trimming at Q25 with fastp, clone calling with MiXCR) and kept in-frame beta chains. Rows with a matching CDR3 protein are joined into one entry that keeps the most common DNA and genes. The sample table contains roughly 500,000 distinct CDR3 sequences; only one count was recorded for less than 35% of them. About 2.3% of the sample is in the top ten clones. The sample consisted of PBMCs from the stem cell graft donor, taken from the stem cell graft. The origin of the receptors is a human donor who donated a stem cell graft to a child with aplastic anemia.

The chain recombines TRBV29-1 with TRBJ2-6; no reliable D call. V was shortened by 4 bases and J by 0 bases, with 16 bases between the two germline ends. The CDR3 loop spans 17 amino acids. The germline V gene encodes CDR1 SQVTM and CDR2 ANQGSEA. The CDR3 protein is CSVAQQTTSSGANVLTF. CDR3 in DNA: TGCAGCGTTGCACAGCAAACTACCTCCTCTGGGGCCAACGTCCTGACTTTC.

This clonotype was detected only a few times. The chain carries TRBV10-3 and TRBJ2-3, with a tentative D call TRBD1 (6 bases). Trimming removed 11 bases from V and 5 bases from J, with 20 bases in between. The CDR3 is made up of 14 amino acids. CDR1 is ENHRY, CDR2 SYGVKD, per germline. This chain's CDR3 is CASTYREGIDTQYF. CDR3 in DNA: TGTGCCTCGACTTACAGGGAAGGGATAGATACGCAGTATTTT.

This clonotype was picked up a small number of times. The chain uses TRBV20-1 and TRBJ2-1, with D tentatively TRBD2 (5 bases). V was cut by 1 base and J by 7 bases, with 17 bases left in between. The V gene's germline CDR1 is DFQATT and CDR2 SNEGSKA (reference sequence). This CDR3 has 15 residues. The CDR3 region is CSARVLVGVGNEQFF. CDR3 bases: TGCAGTGCTAGAGTACTAGTAGGAGTGGGTAATGAGCAGTTCTTC.

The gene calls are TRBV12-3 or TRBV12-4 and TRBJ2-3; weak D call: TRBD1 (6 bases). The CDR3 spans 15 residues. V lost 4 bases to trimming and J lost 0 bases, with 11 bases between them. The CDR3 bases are TGTGCCAGCAGTTCCCGGGACACCAGCACAGATACGCAGTATTTT. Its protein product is CASSSRDTSTDTQYF.

CDR3 DNA sequence: TGCAGCGTTGCGGTGGGCCGGGAGAATCAGCCCCAGCATTTT. Translating it yields CSVAVGRENQPQHF. This chain uses TRBV29-1 with TRBJ1-5; D not resolved. The CDR3 has 14 amino acids. V was pared by 4 bases and J by 4 bases, with 14 bases between. Germline V gene sequence: CDR1 SQVTM, CDR2 ANQGSEA.

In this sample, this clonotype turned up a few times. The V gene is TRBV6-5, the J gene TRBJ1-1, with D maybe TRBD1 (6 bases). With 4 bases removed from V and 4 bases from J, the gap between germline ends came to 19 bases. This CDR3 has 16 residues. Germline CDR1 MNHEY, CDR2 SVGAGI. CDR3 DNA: TGTGCCAGCAGTTCCCACTATCGAGGAGGGGGCACTGAAGCTTTCTTT. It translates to CASSSHYRGGGTEAFF.

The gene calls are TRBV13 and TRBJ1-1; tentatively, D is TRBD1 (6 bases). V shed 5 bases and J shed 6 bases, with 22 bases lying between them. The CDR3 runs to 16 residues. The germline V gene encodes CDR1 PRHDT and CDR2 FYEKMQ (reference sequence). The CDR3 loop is CASSPPRGGGIAEAFF. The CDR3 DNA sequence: TGTGCCAGCAGCCCCCCCCGCGGAGGGGGGATCGCTGAAGCTTTCTTT. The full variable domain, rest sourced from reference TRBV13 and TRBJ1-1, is AAGVIQSPRHLIKEKRETATLKCYPIPRHDTVYWYQQGPGQDPQFLISFYEKMQSDKGSIPDRFSAQQFSDYHSELNMSSLELGDSALYFCASSPPRGGGIAEAFFGQGTRLTVV.

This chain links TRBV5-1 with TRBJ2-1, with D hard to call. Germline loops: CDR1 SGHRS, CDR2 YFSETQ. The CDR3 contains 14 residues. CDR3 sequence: CASAGVTSYNEQFF. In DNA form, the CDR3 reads TGCGCTTCAGCAGGCGTAACGTCCTACAATGAGCAGTTCTTC.

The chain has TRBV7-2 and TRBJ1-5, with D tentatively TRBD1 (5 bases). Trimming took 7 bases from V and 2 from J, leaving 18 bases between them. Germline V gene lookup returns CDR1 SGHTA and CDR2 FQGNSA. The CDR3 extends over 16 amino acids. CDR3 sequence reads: CASKYSGQGGNQPQHF. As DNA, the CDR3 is TGTGCCAGCAAATATTCGGGGCAGGGCGGCAATCAGCCCCAGCATTTT.

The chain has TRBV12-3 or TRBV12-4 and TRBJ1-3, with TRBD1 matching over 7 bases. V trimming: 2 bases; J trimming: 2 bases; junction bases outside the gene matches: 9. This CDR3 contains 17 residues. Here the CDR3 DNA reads TGTGCCAGCAGTTTACGGACAGGCTCCCGACCTGGAAACACCATATATTTT. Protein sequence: CASSLRTGSRPGNTIYF.

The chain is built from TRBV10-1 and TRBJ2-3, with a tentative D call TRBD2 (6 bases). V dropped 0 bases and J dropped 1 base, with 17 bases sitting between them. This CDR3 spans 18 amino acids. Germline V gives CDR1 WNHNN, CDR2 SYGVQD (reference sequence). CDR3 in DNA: TGCGCCAGCAGTGAGTCCCCCGCGGACTATTTGGGCACAGATACGCAGTATTTT. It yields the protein CASSESPADYLGTDTQYF.

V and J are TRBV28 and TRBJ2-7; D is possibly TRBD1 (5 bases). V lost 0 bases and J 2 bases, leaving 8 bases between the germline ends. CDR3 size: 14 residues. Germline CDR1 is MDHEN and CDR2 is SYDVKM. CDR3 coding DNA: TGTGCCAGCAGTTTATGGGGGCTCACCTACGAGCAGTACTTC. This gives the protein CASSLWGLTYEQYF.